These 9 T cell receptor beta chains originate from one sample sequenced in a study of metastatic and nonmetastatic thyroid tumors. Each patient came to thyroid surgery without any prior treatment (of any kind). TCRdb used MiXCR to call clones anew from the PCR reads. The data show about 93,000 clones, about 13% seen once. The sample comprised blood. Receptors were obtained from a female donor with papillary thyroid cancer or a benign thyroid nodule (not recorded which). Some clones in this sample may be carry-over from other donors' samples.

The chain uses TRBV2 and TRBJ2-7; D gene ambiguous. CDR3 size: 14 residues. Germline CDR1 and CDR2: SNHLY and FYNNEI. V was clipped by 6 bases and J by 6 bases, with 18 bases between them. Here the CDR3 reads CASSPHDLSGEQYF. The DNA for the CDR3 is TGTGCCAGCAGCCCGCACGATCTGTCCGGCGAGCAGTACTTC.

This clone has a count of ten or more. This CDR3 reads CASSFVLGGTGGNSPQHF. In nucleotides, the CDR3 is TGTGCCAGCAGTTTTGTCCTGGGCGGGACAGGGGGCAATTCACCCCAGCATTTT. The chain employs TRBV12-3 or TRBV12-4 and TRBJ1-5, with 12 nucleotides matching TRBD1. CDR3 length: 18 amino acids. V shed 3 bases, J shed 10 bases, and the junction held 16 bases outside the gene matches.

This clone was found many times. This chain uses TRBV7-9 with TRBJ2-2; D possibly corresponds to TRBD2 (5 bases). Per germline, CDR1 SEHNR and CDR2 FQNEAQ (reference sequence). The V end was cut by 3 bases, the J end by 6 bases, with 8 bases between. This CDR3 spans 13 amino acids. The CDR3 sequence: CASSFLASGELFF. The CDR3, as DNA: TGTGCCAGCAGCTTCTTAGCGTCCGGGGAGCTGTTTTTT.

This clone was seen repeatedly, ten times or more. The V gene is TRBV6-1, the J gene TRBJ2-1, with D perhaps matching TRBD1 (6 bases). The CDR3 consists of 13 residues. Germline CDR1 and CDR2: MNHNS and SASEGT. Between the trimmed V and J ends, which lost 6 bases and 3 bases, there was a span of 9 bases. The CDR3 sequence is CASSGQIYNEQFF. The DNA for the CDR3 is TGTGCCAGCAGCGGACAGATCTACAATGAGCAGTTCTTC.

Worth noting for this clone: Given a much more abundant clone one base away, this may be a read error. Other DNA sequences in the sample encode the same CDR3. The V gene is TRBV15, the J gene TRBJ2-1; the match to TRBD2 covers 15 bases. With 1 base clipped from V and 13 bases from J, the junction kept 8 bases outside the gene matches. Germline assignment: CDR1 LNHNV and CDR2 YYDKDF (reference sequence). The CDR3 runs 16 residues. The CDR3 protein is CATSRGGLAGGPIQFF. Here the CDR3 DNA reads TGTGCCACCAGCAGAGGGGGACTAGCGGGAGGTCCTATTCAGTTCTTC.

Remarks on this clone: The junction differs from germline at one of its ends, possibly a read error. Other nucleotide sequences from this sample produce the same CDR3. The chain has TRBV10-3 and TRBJ1-1, with a possible D match to TRBD1 (5 bases). Germline V gene data show CDR1 as ENHRY and CDR2 as SYGVKD. The CDR3 loop spans 13 amino acids. CDR3 DNA sequence: TGTGCCATCCGGGACTCCACCGGCACTGAAGCCTTCTTT. Amino acids: CAIRDSTGTEAFF.

The sample holds many counts of this clone. The gene calls are TRBV11-2 and TRBJ1-3, with TRBD1 matching 7 bases. Trimming at V came to 3 bases and at J to 2 bases, leaving 7 bases not matched to a gene. Looked up from germline, CDR1 is SGHAT and CDR2 is FQNNGV. The CDR3 spans 16 residues. CDR3 DNA: TGTGCCAGCAGCTTGGTCTCCGGGACAGCTGGAAACACCATATATTTT. As protein: CASSLVSGTAGNTIYF.

This clone was seen repeatedly, ten times or more. V usage is TRBV7-8 and J usage is TRBJ2-7; 9 nucleotides agree with TRBD2. V trimming: 2 bases; J trimming: 4 bases; junction bases outside the gene matches: 0. There are 13 residues in the CDR3. Germline lookup yields CDR1 SGHVS and CDR2 FQNEAQ. CDR3 sequence: CASSLLAGYEQYF. The DNA of the CDR3 is TGTGCCAGCAGCTTACTAGCGGGGTACGAGCAGTACTTC.

This clone occurred many times. V is TRBV30 and J is TRBJ2-7, with 10 nucleotides matching TRBD1. This CDR3 region has 13 residues. Germline loops: CDR1 GTSNPN, CDR2 SVGIG (reference sequence). V lost 3 bases, J lost 3 bases, and 2 bases stayed unmatched. This CDR3 is CAWRWTGGYEQYF. CDR3 in DNA: TGTGCCTGGAGGTGGACAGGGGGCTACGAGCAGTACTTC.